These 24 T cell receptor beta chains were all obtained from the same sample, sequenced in a study of regulatory T cells in long-lasting Graves disease. Time point indicated: persistent/refractory GD, antithyroid drugs over 5 years with positive TRAb. There was RNA extracted from PBMCs, and the TCR library was made from it. Library construction for TCR beta used iRepertoire HTBI primers and Arm-PCR of CDR3 regions. Via MiXCR, TCRdb re-called the multiplex PCR reads, giving one row per CDR3 protein. This table holds about 430,000 distinct CDR3 sequences, 21% found once. The input for sequencing was peripheral blood mononuclear cells (PBMCs), taken when the disease was refractory, from a patient treated with antithyroid drugs. The source is a female donor with Graves disease.

This clonotype has more than one count but fewer than ten. The chain employs TRBV7-9 and TRBJ2-2, with 7 bases matching TRBD1. The germline gives CDR1 SEHNR, CDR2 FQNEAQ (reference sequence). CDR3 length equals 16 residues. J was trimmed by 8 bases and V by 4 bases; bases with no gene match: 13. The CDR3 spells CASSSGQALTSGELFF. DNA for the CDR3: TGTGCCAGCAGCTCCGGACAGGCGTTAACCTCTGGGGAGCTGTTTTTT.

This chain links TRBV6-1 with TRBJ2-1; 8 positions agree with TRBD2. The CDR3 covers 16 residues. V shed 7 bases, J shed 4 bases, and the junction held 12 bases outside the gene matches. CDR1 is MNHNS, CDR2 SASEGT, per germline. CDR3 bases: TGTGCCAGCATCAACACGGGGGGGGCGGTGTACAATGAGCAGTTCTTC. It translates to CASINTGGAVYNEQFF.

The table lists this clonotype with a few counts. The chain uses TRBV5-1 and TRBJ2-2, with unresolved D. This CDR3 contains 14 residues. Germline values: CDR1 SGHRS, CDR2 YFSETQ. V lost 7 bases and J lost 1, with 11 bases in between. CDR3 region: CASSDGRNTGELFF. The CDR3 DNA reads as TGCGCCAGCTCGGACGGAAGGAACACCGGGGAGCTGTTTTTT.

This clonotype was counted ten times or more. This chain uses TRBV19 with TRBJ1-5; no definite D call. CDR1 is LNHDA, CDR2 SQIVND, per germline (reference sequence). V was clipped by 5 bases and J by 5 bases, with 10 bases between them. This CDR3 is built from 13 residues. The CDR3 DNA reads as TGTGCCAGTAGTTGGTATCGCGATCAGCCCCAGCATTTT. Translating it yields CASSWYRDQPQHF.

This clonotype was recorded many times. The V call is TRBV30, the J call TRBJ2-7, with 13 bases matching TRBD2. J was trimmed by 4 bases and V by 1 base; bases with no gene match: 4. The CDR3 contains 15 residues. Germline lookup yields CDR1 GTSNPN and CDR2 SVGIG (reference sequence). The CDR3: CAWSDWTSGGYEQYF. The DNA of the CDR3 is TGTGCCTGGAGTGATTGGACTAGCGGGGGATACGAGCAGTACTTC.

This clonotype was picked up many times. The V call is TRBV27, the J call TRBJ2-7, with 10 positions matching TRBD1. The CDR3 is 14 residues long. Germline lookup yields CDR1 MNHEY and CDR2 SMNVEV (reference sequence). Germline trimming cut 4 bases from V and 4 bases from J; bases unmatched to any gene: 4. The CDR3 sequence is CASSSRTGGYEQYF. CDR3 nucleotide sequence: TGTGCCAGCAGTTCCCGGACAGGGGGGTACGAGCAGTACTTC.

The chain couples TRBV4-2 to TRBJ2-2; D is unresolved. There are 18 residues in the CDR3. The V gene's germline CDR1 is LGHNA and CDR2 YNFKEQ. V was cut by 0 bases and J by 0 bases, with 14 bases left in between. CDR3 DNA sequence: TGTGCCAGCAGCCAAGATTCCCAATTGGTCGCGAACACCGGGGAGCTGTTTTTT. This encodes CASSQDSQLVANTGELFF.

This clonotype was recorded a few times. The chain recombines TRBV20-1 with TRBJ2-2; 8 nucleotides align to TRBD2. The CDR3 loop spans 16 amino acids. The V gene end was trimmed by 5 bases and the J gene end by 0 bases; junction bases not matched to a gene: 8. Germline V gene lookup returns CDR1 DFQATT and CDR2 SNEGSKA (reference sequence). As DNA, the CDR3 is TGCAGTGCTTTTGACGGCGGGAGGTCGAACACCGGGGAGCTGTTTTTT. Its translation: CSAFDGGRSNTGELFF.

This clonotype appeared a few times. The V and J genes are TRBV7-3 and TRBJ2-6; 8 bases match TRBD2. CDR1 is SGHTA and CDR2 is FQGTGA in the germline V gene. The CDR3 extends over 18 amino acids. V was clipped by 5 bases and J by 1 base; unmatched bases: 10. This chain's CDR3 is CASSPGGGRISGANVLTF. CDR3 coding DNA: TGTGCCAGCAGCCCGGGGGGGGGGCGCATATCTGGGGCCAACGTCCTGACTTTC.

The chain employs TRBV7-9 and TRBJ1-5; D may be TRBD1 (6 bases). The CDR3 totals 17 residues. V dropped 1 base and J dropped 1 base, with 14 bases sitting between them. Germline V lookup: CDR1 SEHNR, CDR2 FQNEAQ (reference sequence). The chain's CDR3 is CASSLEQGGSSNQPQHF. In nucleotides, the CDR3 is TGTGCCAGCAGCTTAGAACAGGGAGGATCGAGCAATCAGCCCCAGCATTTT.

The table lists this clonotype with a few counts. V is TRBV7-9 and J is TRBJ2-7; 9 nucleotides match TRBD2. J gave up 5 bases and V 0 bases, and 5 bases lay outside the gene matches. Germline-derived CDR1 and CDR2 are SEHNR and FQNEAQ (reference sequence). The CDR3 is 15 amino acids. The CDR3 nucleotides are TGTGCCAGCAGCTTAGCTAGCGGGAGTGGCAACGAGCAGTACTTC. Its translation: CASSLASGSGNEQYF.

The chain is built from TRBV4-1 and TRBJ2-2; no clear D gene. Per the germline V gene, CDR1 is MGHRA and CDR2 is YSYEKL. V lost 4 bases to trimming and J lost 9 bases, with 9 bases between them. CDR3 length: 12 residues. Written as DNA, the CDR3 is TGCGCCAGCAGCCGCCCTAGTCGGGAGCTGTTTTTT. It is translated as CASSRPSRELFF.

This clonotype was counted only a few times. The CDR3: CASSFRAKSNTGELFF. Here the CDR3 DNA reads TGTGCCAGCAGTTTCAGGGCTAAGTCGAACACCGGGGAGCTGTTTTTT. The chain employs TRBV12-3 or TRBV12-4 and TRBJ2-2; D possibly corresponds to TRBD1 (5 bases). Trimming removed 3 bases from V and 0 bases from J, with 11 bases in between. The CDR3 runs 16 residues.

This clonotype was detected a few times. J is TRBJ2-7 and V is TRBV7-6, with D maybe TRBD1 (5 bases). Germline CDR1 is SGHVS and CDR2 is FNYEAQ. The CDR3 runs to 13 residues. V was shortened by 6 bases and J by 6 bases, with 15 bases between the two germline ends. Here the CDR3 reads CASSSRLGVEQYF. DNA of the CDR3: TGTGCCAGCAGTTCCCGATTAGGGGTCGAGCAGTACTTC.

Concerning this clonotype: Given a much more abundant clone one base away, this may be a read error. The chain uses TRBV28 and TRBJ1-2; 8 bases map to TRBD1. Per the germline V gene, CDR1 is MDHEN and CDR2 is SYDVKM. V lost 5 bases to trimming and J lost 13 bases; unmatched junction nucleotides: 18. The CDR3 consists of 15 residues. The CDR3 DNA follows: TGTGCCAGCAGTCAAATACTCGACAGGGGCCTAGCCCCCACCTTC. This sequence encodes CASSQILDRGLAPTF.

This clonotype was counted between two and nine times. The chain carries TRBV25-1 and TRBJ2-6; tentative D call: TRBD2 (6 bases). Trimming took 3 bases from V and 0 from J, leaving 15 bases between them. Germline CDR1 is MGHDK and CDR2 is SYGVNS. The CDR3 has 18 residues. In DNA form, the CDR3 reads TGTGCCAGCAGTGACGCCGGGAGCTCCATCTCTGGGGCCAACGTCCTGACTTTC. Translation: CASSDAGSSISGANVLTF.

The gene calls are TRBV15 and TRBJ2-3, with D possibly TRBD2 on 6 matching bases. This CDR3 region has 14 residues. Trimming removed 8 bases at V and 0 bases at J, with 12 bases between. Germline V lookup: CDR1 LNHNV, CDR2 YYDKDF (reference sequence). The CDR3 loop reads CATRLSGSTDTQYF. The CDR3 nucleotides read TGTGCCACCCGTCTGAGCGGGAGCACAGATACGCAGTATTTT.

This clonotype has just a few counts. This chain links TRBV29-1 with TRBJ2-1; D remains unclear. CDR1 is SQVTM, CDR2 ANQGSEA, per germline. This CDR3 has 14 amino acids. V was pared by 7 bases and J by 0 bases, with 13 bases between. The CDR3 loop reads CSAPLQRSYNEQFF. DNA for the CDR3: TGCAGCGCCCCGCTCCAACGCTCCTACAATGAGCAGTTCTTC.

A word on this clonotype: This sequence may be a read error, since a much larger clone differs from it by one base. The rearrangement joins TRBV7-9 to TRBJ1-2; TRBD1 matches at 8 bases. Per the germline V gene, CDR1 is SEHNR and CDR2 is FQNEAQ (reference sequence). The CDR3 is made up of 13 amino acids. V lost 5 bases, J lost 7 bases, and 6 bases stayed unmatched. In DNA, the CDR3 is TGTGCCAGCAGCCCCACACAGGGGGGTGGCTACACCTTC. Translation gives CASSPTQGGGYTF.

This clonotype was detected only a few times. The chain has TRBV20-1 and TRBJ2-7, with D tentatively TRBD2 (6 bases). V was clipped by 2 bases and J by 1 base, with 24 bases between them. The CDR3 loop spans 18 amino acids. Germline V CDR1 and CDR2: DFQATT, SNEGSKA (reference sequence). Written as DNA, the CDR3 is TGCAGTGCTAGACCCGATCCTGGTAGCGGCATCGTATCCTACGAGCAGTACTTC. This codes for CSARPDPGSGIVSYEQYF.

This chain uses TRBV20-1 with TRBJ2-7, with D maybe TRBD1 (6 bases). V shed 3 bases and J shed 3 bases, with 12 bases lying between them. Germline V gene lookup returns CDR1 DFQATT and CDR2 SNEGSKA (reference sequence). The CDR3 length is 13 residues. Here the CDR3 DNA reads TGCAGTGCTAGTATAGGGGGAAGCTACGAGCAGTACTTC. The encoded protein is CSASIGGSYEQYF.

The chain uses TRBV18 and TRBJ2-7; the D gene could be TRBD1 or TRBD2 (5 bases each). Trimming shortened V by 3 bases and J by 2 bases, and 11 bases separated the two germline ends. CDR1 is KGHSH, CDR2 LQKENI, per germline. The CDR3 has 14 residues. CDR3 region: CASSPGAKAYEQYF. The CDR3 DNA follows: TGTGCCAGCTCACCCGGGGCCAAAGCCTACGAGCAGTACTTC.

This chain uses TRBV13 with TRBJ1-1; 8 nucleotides match TRBD1. The V segment lost 5 bases and the J segment 3 bases; nucleotides outside the gene matches: 5. This CDR3 is 14 amino acids long. In germline, CDR1 is PRHDT, CDR2 FYEKMQ (reference sequence). The CDR3 is CASSPTGEYTEAFF. CDR3 sequence (DNA): TGTGCCAGCAGCCCGACAGGGGAGTACACTGAAGCTTTCTTT. Together with reference TRBV13 and TRBJ1-1, the CDR3 gives the full variable domain: AAGVIQSPRHLIKEKRETATLKCYPIPRHDTVYWYQQGPGQDPQFLISFYEKMQSDKGSIPDRFSAQQFSDYHSELNMSSLELGDSALYFCASSPTGEYTEAFFGQGTRLTVV.

This chain uses TRBV11-1 with TRBJ2-7; 7 bases match TRBD2. CDR3 size: 18 residues. After removal of 3 bases from V and 7 bases from J, the junction contained 21 bases not matched to a gene. Germline V lookup: CDR1 SGHAT, CDR2 FQDESV (reference sequence). CDR3 in amino acids: CASSFVVAGDGPLSEQYF. The CDR3 DNA reads TGTGCCAGCAGCTTCGTAGTGGCGGGGGACGGTCCTCTATCAGAGCAGTACTTC.